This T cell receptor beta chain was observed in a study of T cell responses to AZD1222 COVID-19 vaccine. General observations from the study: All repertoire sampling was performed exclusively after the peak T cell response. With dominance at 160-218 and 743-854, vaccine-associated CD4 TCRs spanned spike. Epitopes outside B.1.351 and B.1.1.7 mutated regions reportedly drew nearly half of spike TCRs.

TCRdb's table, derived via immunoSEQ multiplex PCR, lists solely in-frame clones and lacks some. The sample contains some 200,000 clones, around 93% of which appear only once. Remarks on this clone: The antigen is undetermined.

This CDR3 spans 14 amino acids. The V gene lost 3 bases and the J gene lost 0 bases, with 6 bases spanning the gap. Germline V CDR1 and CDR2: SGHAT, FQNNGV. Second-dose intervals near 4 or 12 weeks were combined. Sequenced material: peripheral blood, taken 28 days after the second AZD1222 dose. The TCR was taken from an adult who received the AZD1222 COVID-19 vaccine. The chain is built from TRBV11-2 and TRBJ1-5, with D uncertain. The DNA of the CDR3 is TGTGCCAGCAGCTTGGGCTATAGCAATCAGCCCCAGCATTTT. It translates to CASSLGYSNQPQHF.